The TCR beta chain described here comes from a study of early T cells in non-severe SARS-CoV-2 infection. Unique molecular identifier tags were affixed to discrete cDNA molecules. TCRdb used MiXCR to reprocess the 5' RACE reads, holding one entry per CDR3 protein. The sample comprises around 56,000 distinct CDR3 sequences, 7.7% of which are singletons, and over 9.5% rests with the top ten. The CDR3 is made up of 13 amino acids. Trimming took off 5 bases at V and 4 bases at J, with 15 bases between the two ends. The germline CDR1 and CDR2 sequences are SQVTM and ANQGSEA. The chain is built from TRBV29-1 and TRBJ2-7; no clear D gene. This TCR came from an adult who was a healthcare worker with PCR-confirmed SARS-CoV-2 infection or an uninfected control (not recorded which). The sample was whole blood, taken at baseline. CDR3 protein: CSVRESVQYEQYF. Written as DNA, the CDR3 is TGCAGCGTTCGCGAGTCGGTGCAATACGAGCAGTACTTC.